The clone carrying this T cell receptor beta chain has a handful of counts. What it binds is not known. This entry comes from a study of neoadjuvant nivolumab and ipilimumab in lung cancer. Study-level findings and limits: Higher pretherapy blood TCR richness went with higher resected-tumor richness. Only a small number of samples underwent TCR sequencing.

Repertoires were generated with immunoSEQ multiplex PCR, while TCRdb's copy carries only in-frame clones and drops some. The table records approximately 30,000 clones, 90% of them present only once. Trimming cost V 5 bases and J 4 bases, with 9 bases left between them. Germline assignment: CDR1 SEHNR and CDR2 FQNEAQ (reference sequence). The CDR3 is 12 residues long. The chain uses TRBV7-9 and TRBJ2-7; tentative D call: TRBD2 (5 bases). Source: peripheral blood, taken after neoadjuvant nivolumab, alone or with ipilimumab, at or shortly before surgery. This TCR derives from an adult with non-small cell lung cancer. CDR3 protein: CASSLGVYEQYF. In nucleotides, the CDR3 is TGTGCCAGCAGCCTGGGAGTGTACGAGCAGTACTTC.